This entry lists 3 T cell receptor beta chains sequenced from one sample in a study of T cell responses to AZD1222 COVID-19 vaccine. Sequencing used immunoSEQ multiplex PCR; TCRdb keeps in-frame clones, though not all of them. The sample holds fewer than 110,000 clones, under 95% seen once. The sequencing used peripheral blood, collected 28 days after the second AZD1222 dose. Source of these receptors: an adult who received the AZD1222 COVID-19 vaccine.

The V gene is TRBV7-6, the J gene TRBJ2-3; D gene unclear. CDR3 length: 12 amino acids. V lost 3 bases and J lost 4, with 5 bases in between. Per the germline V gene, CDR1 is SGHVS and CDR2 is FNYEAQ. The CDR3: CASSFSADTQYF. The DNA for the CDR3 is TGTGCCAGCAGCTTCTCAGCAGATACGCAGTATTTT.

The chain joins TRBV18 to TRBJ2-7; TRBD2 matches 14 bases. After removal of 5 bases from V and 5 bases from J, the junction contained 11 bases not matched to a gene. This CDR3 has 17 residues. The V gene's germline CDR1 is KGHSH and CDR2 LQKENI. The CDR3 region is CASSASLSGLAGDEQYF. CDR3 nucleotide sequence: TGTGCCAGCTCAGCAAGCCTCTCGGGACTAGCGGGAGACGAGCAGTACTTC.

As DNA, the CDR3 is TGCGCCAGCAGCCTTGGACTAGCGGGTTTAATCAACAATGAGCAGTTCTTC. It specifies CASSLGLAGLINNEQFF. The chain has TRBV4-3 and TRBJ2-1, with TRBD2 identical over 11 bases. V lost 4 bases and J lost 5; bases outside the gene matches: 10. The CDR3 spans 17 residues. Germline CDR1 LGHNA, CDR2 YSLEER.